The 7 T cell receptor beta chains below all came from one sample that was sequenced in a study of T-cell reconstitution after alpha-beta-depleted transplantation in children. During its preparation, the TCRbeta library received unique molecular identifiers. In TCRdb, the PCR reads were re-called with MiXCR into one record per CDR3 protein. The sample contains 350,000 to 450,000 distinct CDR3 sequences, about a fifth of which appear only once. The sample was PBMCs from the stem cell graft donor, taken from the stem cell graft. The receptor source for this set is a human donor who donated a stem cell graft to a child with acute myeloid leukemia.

The CDR3 DNA sequence: TGTGCCATCAGTGAGGACAGGGGCGGCTACACCTTC. Its protein product is CAISEDRGGYTF. The V gene is TRBV10-3, the J gene TRBJ1-2, with 8 nucleotides matching TRBD1. V shed 2 bases, J shed 8 bases, and the junction held 1 base outside the gene matches. This CDR3 contains 12 residues. Germline CDR1 is ENHRY and CDR2 is SYGVKD.

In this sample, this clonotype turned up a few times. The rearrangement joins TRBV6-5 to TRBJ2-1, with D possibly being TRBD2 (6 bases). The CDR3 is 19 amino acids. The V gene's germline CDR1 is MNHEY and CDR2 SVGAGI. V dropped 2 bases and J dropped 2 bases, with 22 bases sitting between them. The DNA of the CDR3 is TGTGCCAGCAGTTACGGGGGGAGGAACGGGAGAGCCCCCTACAATGAGCAGTTCTTC. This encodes CASSYGGRNGRAPYNEQFF.

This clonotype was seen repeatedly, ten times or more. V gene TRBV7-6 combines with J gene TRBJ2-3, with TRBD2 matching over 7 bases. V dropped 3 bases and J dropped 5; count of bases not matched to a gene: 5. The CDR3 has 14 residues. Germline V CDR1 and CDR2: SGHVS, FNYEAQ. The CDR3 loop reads CASSFSAGEDTQYF. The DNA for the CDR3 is TGTGCCAGCAGCTTTTCGGCGGGAGAAGATACGCAGTATTTT. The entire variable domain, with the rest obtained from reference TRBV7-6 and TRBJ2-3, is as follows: GAGVSQSPRYKVTKRGQDVALRCDPISGHVSLYWYRQALGQGPEFLTYFNYEAQQDKSGLPNDRFSAERPEGSISTLTIQRTEQRDSAMYRCASSFSAGEDTQYFGPGTRLTVL.

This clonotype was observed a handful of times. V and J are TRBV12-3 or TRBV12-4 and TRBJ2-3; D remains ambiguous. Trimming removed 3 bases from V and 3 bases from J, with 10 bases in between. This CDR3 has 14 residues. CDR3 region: CASSFGPITDTQYF. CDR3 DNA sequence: TGTGCCAGCAGTTTTGGACCCATTACAGATACGCAGTATTTT.

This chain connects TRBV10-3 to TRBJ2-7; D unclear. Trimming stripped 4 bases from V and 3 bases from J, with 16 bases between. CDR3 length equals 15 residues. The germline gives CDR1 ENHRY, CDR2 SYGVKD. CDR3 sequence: CAISGAKQLSYEQYF. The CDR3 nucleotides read TGTGCCATCAGTGGGGCAAAGCAGTTGAGCTACGAGCAGTACTTC.

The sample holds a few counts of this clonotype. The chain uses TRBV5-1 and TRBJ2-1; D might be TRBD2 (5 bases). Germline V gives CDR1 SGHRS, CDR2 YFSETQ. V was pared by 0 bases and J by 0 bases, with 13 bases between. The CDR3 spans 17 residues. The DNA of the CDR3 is TGCGCCAGCAGCTTGGTAGGGAGCCGGAGCTCCTACAATGAGCAGTTCTTC. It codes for CASSLVGSRSSYNEQFF.

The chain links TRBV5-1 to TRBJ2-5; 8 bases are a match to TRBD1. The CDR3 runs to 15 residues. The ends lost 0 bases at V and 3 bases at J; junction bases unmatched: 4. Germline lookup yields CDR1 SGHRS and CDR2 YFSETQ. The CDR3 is CASSLGTGREETQYF. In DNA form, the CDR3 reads TGCGCCAGCAGCTTGGGGACAGGGAGAGAAGAGACCCAGTACTTC.